The clone carrying this TCR beta chain was seen a few times. Its target is not known. The data stem from a study of blood T cells in healthy people across ages. This CDR3 has 15 residues. V was clipped by 1 base and J by 0 bases, with 10 bases between them. CDR1 and CDR2 (germline): DFQATT, SNEGSKA (reference sequence). Findings of the study overall: With age, beta diversity per million T cells declined roughly linearly, significantly by 40.

A second PCR of 7 to 11 cycles used a sample-barcoded 5' primer and a J-beta primer mix. Every molecule of cDNA carried a tag from a template-switch adaptor with 12 random nucleotides. TCRdb itself ran the 5' RACE reads through MiXCR, one entry per CDR3 protein. Of 450,000 to 700,000 distinct CDR3 sequences listed, 25% to 30% are singletons. Sequenced input: blood. This TCR derives from an older woman in good health. The chain joins TRBV20-1 to TRBJ1-5, with D possibly TRBD1 on 5 matching bases. The CDR3 protein is CSARAPGSSNQPQHF. DNA of the CDR3: TGCAGTGCTAGAGCTCCAGGGAGTAGCAATCAGCCCCAGCATTTT.